This TCR beta chain was recovered during a study of cytomegalovirus exposure and HLA in healthy donors. Study-wide background: From HLA-typed donors, an early data release held approximately 85 million unique TCRs.

CDR3 length: 12 residues. The germline V gene encodes CDR1 SQVTM and CDR2 ANQGSEA. V shed 8 bases, J shed 4 bases, and the junction held 5 bases outside the gene matches. Whole-study results and caveats: Sequencing likely produced, as an artifact, a cluster of highly shared sequence variants.

As regards this clone: Antigen: not known.

PCR employed 60 Vbeta and 13 Jbeta primers. The table came from immunoSEQ multiplex PCR; TCRdb's copy has only in-frame clones and leaves some out. The repertoire includes 100,000 to 150,000 clones, around four fifths of them detected once, and roughly 20% sits in the top ten. The TCR was taken from a man between 18 and 29 years old in good health and CMV-seropositive. The gene calls are TRBV29-1 and TRBJ1-1; 9 bases match TRBD1. Specimen: PBMCs. The CDR3 sequence: CSTTGGPTEAFF. CDR3 in DNA: TGCAGCACTACAGGGGGCCCCACTGAAGCTTTCTTT.